The sequence of this T cell receptor beta chain was determined in a study of blood T cell repertoires in COVID-19. For the study at large: Samples representing acute and convalescent COVID-19 were sourced from the United States, Italy and Spain. Sources were T cells, B-cell-depleted T cells, or PBMCs; the material itself was cDNA or gDNA.

V lost 6 bases, J lost 2 bases, and 15 bases lay in between. Germline values: CDR1 LNHDA, CDR2 SQIVND (reference sequence). The CDR3 spans 15 residues. Under the authors' procedure: The assay estimated nucleated cells by amplifying reference gene primers. The assay was immunoSEQ multiplex PCR, and TCRdb's table has in-frame clones only and misses some. That table furnishes V, J and clone size, whereas the DNA furnished D and trimming. The sample contains some 100,000 clones, under 90% of which appear only once. The chain carries TRBV19 and TRBJ2-3; tentative D call: TRBD1 (5 bases). Material: peripheral blood. The sequence derives from a woman aged 45 to 65 with acute or convalescent COVID-19. CDR3 region: CASSPWGLDTDTQYF. CDR3 nucleotides: TGTGCCAGTAGCCCGTGGGGCCTAGACACAGATACGCAGTATTTT.